This entry lists 26 T cell receptor beta chains sequenced from one sample in a study of cytomegalovirus exposure and HLA in healthy donors. Sequencing used immunoSEQ multiplex PCR; TCRdb keeps in-frame clones, though not all of them. The sample has approximately 280,000 clones, more than 75% seen once. What was sequenced was PBMCs. The receptors originated from a woman aged 18 to 35 in good health and CMV-seronegative.

The chain has TRBV7-2 and TRBJ2-1, with D hard to call. This CDR3 comprises 12 residues. Germline-derived CDR1 and CDR2 are SGHTA and FQGNSA. The germline V and J ends were trimmed by 1 base and 12 bases, with 10 bases remaining between them. The CDR3 DNA sequence: TGTGCCAGCAGCTTAGGGGCACTGGGGCAGTTCTTC. This codes for CASSLGALGQFF.

Concerning this clone: Other DNA sequences of this sample code for an identical CDR3. The chain is built from TRBV28 and TRBJ1-2; 9 bases line up with TRBD1. Trimming removed 6 bases from V and 2 bases from J; junction bases left unmatched: 4. This CDR3 has 14 residues. Germline assignment: CDR1 MDHEN and CDR2 SYDVKM. The CDR3, as DNA: TGTGCCAGCAGCCCGGGACAGGGAAACTATGGCTACACCTTC. This gives the protein CASSPGQGNYGYTF.

This clone was detected a few times. The chain joins TRBV29-1 to TRBJ1-2, with D unclear. Germline V gene sequence: CDR1 SQVTM, CDR2 ANQGSEA. The CDR3 has 11 amino acids. V lost 4 bases and J lost 0, with 3 bases in between. Here the CDR3 DNA reads TGCAGCGTTGCTTCTAACTATGGCTACACCTTC. Protein sequence: CSVASNYGYTF.

This clone appeared a single time. J is TRBJ1-4 and V is TRBV28, with a possible D match to TRBD1 (5 bases). Germline CDR1 MDHEN, CDR2 SYDVKM. Trimming pared 3 bases from V and 10 bases from J, leaving 12 bases between. This CDR3 contains 13 residues. The CDR3 is CASSFVGGGKLFF. CDR3 sequence (DNA): TGTGCCAGCAGTTTTGTGGGGGGTGGAAAACTGTTTTTT.

V and J are TRBV7-2 and TRBJ2-7; TRBD2 matches at 15 bases. The junction had 4 bases not matched to a gene; V was cut back by 4 bases and J by 9 bases. CDR3 length: 14 amino acids. Germline lookup yields CDR1 SGHTA and CDR2 FQGNSA. CDR3 sequence (DNA): TGTGCCAGCAGCTCGGGACTAGCGGGAGGTGGGCAGTACTTC. Protein sequence: CASSSGLAGGGQYF.

This clone occurred once. This chain uses TRBV29-1 with TRBJ2-7, with TRBD1 matching 11 bases. Per germline, CDR1 SQVTM and CDR2 ANQGSEA. The CDR3 has 14 amino acids. V trimming: 4 bases; J trimming: 0 bases; junction bases outside the gene matches: 2. The chain's CDR3 is CSVAGTGGSYEQYF. Here the CDR3 DNA reads TGCAGCGTTGCCGGGACAGGGGGCTCCTACGAGCAGTACTTC.

The chain joins TRBV9 to TRBJ2-7; the D gene is possibly TRBD2 (5 bases). Trimming took 0 bases from V and 2 from J, leaving 6 bases between them. From germline, CDR1 is SGDLS and CDR2 YYNGEE. The CDR3 is 13 residues long. The CDR3 spells CASSVGGPYEQYF. In nucleotides, the CDR3 is TGTGCCAGCAGCGTAGGCGGGCCCTACGAGCAGTACTTC.

A few counts support this clone. The J gene is TRBJ1-4, the V gene TRBV7-2; D not certain. Germline CDR1 SGHTA, CDR2 FQGNSA. The ends were cut back, 5 bases at V and 8 bases at J, with 15 bases in the middle. This CDR3 comprises 14 residues. CDR3 loop: CASSNGKQVEKLFF. CDR3 coding DNA: TGTGCCAGCAGCAACGGGAAGCAGGTGGAAAAACTGTTTTTT. The full variable domain, rest sourced from reference TRBV7-2 and TRBJ1-4, is GAGVSQSPSNKVTEKGKDVELRCDPISGHTALYWYRQSLGQGLEFLIYFQGNSAPDKSGLPSDRFSAERTGGSVSTLTIQRTQQEDSAVYLCASSNGKQVEKLFFGSGTQLSVL.

V gene TRBV7-9 combines with J gene TRBJ2-7; D is unresolved. The germline V gene has CDR1 SEHNR and CDR2 FQNEAQ (reference sequence). V lost 0 bases to trimming and J lost 4 bases, with 10 bases between them. CDR3 length: 14 residues. CDR3 coding DNA: TGTGCCAGCAGCTTAGCGAGCGCACCTTACGAGCAGTACTTC. Translation: CASSLASAPYEQYF. Variable domain in full (rest from reference TRBV7-9 and TRBJ2-7): DTGVSQNPRHKITKRGQNVTFRCDPISEHNRLYWYRQTLGQGPEFLTYFQNEAQLEKSRLLSDRFSAERPKGSFSTLEIQRTEQGDSAMYLCASSLASAPYEQYFGPGTRLTVT.

The genes are TRBV5-1 and TRBJ2-3; the D gene is possibly TRBD2 (8 bases). The CDR3 is made up of 14 amino acids. Trimming removed 4 bases from V and 4 bases from J, with 13 bases in between. Germline V gene data show CDR1 as SGHRS and CDR2 as YFSETQ. CDR3 amino acids: CASSREGASDTQYF. In DNA, the CDR3 is TGCGCCAGCAGCCGGGAGGGGGCCTCAGATACGCAGTATTTT.

The V call is TRBV7-2, the J call TRBJ2-3; 13 nucleotides match TRBD2. The CDR3 has 15 amino acids. The V gene's germline CDR1 is SGHTA and CDR2 FQGNSA. The trim removed 7 bases at V and 6 bases at J, leaving 7 bases unmatched. The chain's CDR3 is CASTPTSGRLDTQYF. CDR3 sequence (DNA): TGTGCCAGCACCCCGACTAGCGGGAGGTTGGATACGCAGTATTTT.

The genes are TRBV5-1 and TRBJ2-7, with D perhaps matching TRBD1 (6 bases). Trimming removed 4 bases from V and 3 bases from J, with 14 bases in between. The germline V gene has CDR1 SGHRS and CDR2 YFSETQ. The CDR3 runs 14 residues. The CDR3, as DNA: TGCGCCAGCAGCCTCACGACAGGTAACTACGAGCAGTACTTC. Translating gives CASSLTTGNYEQYF. Filled out from reference TRBV5-1 and TRBJ2-7, the complete variable domain reads KAGVTQTPRYLIKTRGQQVTLSCSPISGHRSVSWYQQTPGQGLQFLFEYFSETQRNKGNFPGRFSGRQFSNSRSEMNVSTLELGDSALYLCASSLTTGNYEQYFGPGTRLTVT.

The chain joins TRBV29-1 to TRBJ1-2, with TRBD1 identical over 11 bases. The CDR3 length is 13 residues. Per the germline V gene, CDR1 is SQVTM and CDR2 is ANQGSEA. V was clipped by 6 bases and J by 4 bases; unmatched bases: 4. DNA of the CDR3: TGCAGCGTCTGGACAGGGGGCCCCTATGGCTACACCTTC. Translation: CSVWTGGPYGYTF. Based on the CDR3 plus reference TRBV29-1 and TRBJ1-2, the full variable domain is SAVISQKPSRDICQRGTSLTIQCQVDSQVTMMFWYRQQPGQSLTLIATANQGSEATYESGFVIDKFPISRPNLTFSTLTVSNMSPEDSSIYLCSVWTGGPYGYTFGSGTRLTVV.

This clone was seen only once. The chain employs TRBV5-6 and TRBJ1-1; 8 nucleotides align to TRBD1. V lost 4 bases and J lost 4; bases outside the gene matches: 3. The CDR3 runs 13 residues. Germline CDR1 SGHDT, CDR2 YYEEEE. CDR3 sequence reads: CASSPDRATEAFF. The CDR3 DNA reads TGTGCCAGCAGCCCGGACAGGGCCACTGAAGCTTTCTTT.

The V call is TRBV27, the J call TRBJ2-7; the D gene is possibly TRBD2 (5 bases). The V gene lost 7 bases and the J gene lost 7 bases, with 20 bases spanning the gap. CDR1 and CDR2 (germline): MNHEY, SMNVEV (reference sequence). This CDR3 spans 14 amino acids. CDR3 region: CASTLRPGNGEQYF. For the CDR3, the DNA is TGTGCCAGCACCCTTAGGCCCGGGAACGGGGAGCAGTACTTC.

The rearrangement joins TRBV5-6 to TRBJ2-5; tentative D call: TRBD1 (5 bases). From germline, CDR1 is SGHDT and CDR2 YYEEEE. Trimming removed 0 bases at V and 5 bases at J, with 11 bases between. The CDR3 length is 14 residues. CDR3 residues: CASSLAGLEETQYF. In DNA, the CDR3 is TGTGCCAGCAGCTTGGCAGGGCTCGAGGAGACCCAGTACTTC. The variable domain in full, completed from reference TRBV5-6 and TRBJ2-5, reads DAGVTQSPTHLIKTRGQQVTLRCSPKSGHDTVSWYQQALGQGPQFIFQYYEEEERQRGNFPDRFSGHQFPNYSSELNVNALLLGDSALYLCASSLAGLEETQYFGPGTRLLVL.

This clone was seen more than once but under ten times. The V and J genes are TRBV5-1 and TRBJ1-2; D unclear. V lost 0 bases, J lost 4 bases, and 13 bases lay in between. Germline V gene lookup returns CDR1 SGHRS and CDR2 YFSETQ. The CDR3 runs 15 residues. In DNA form, the CDR3 reads TGCGCCAGCAGCTTGGCTAGCGTGGGTCCCTATGGCTACACCTTC. Translation gives CASSLASVGPYGYTF.

A note on this clone: One end of the junction does not line up with germline, which may come from a read error. This rearrangement joins TRBV6-6 to TRBJ1-2; 8 nucleotides match TRBD1. CDR1 and CDR2 from the germline V gene are MNHNY and SVGAGI (reference sequence). This CDR3 contains 15 residues. CDR3 amino acids: CASMTGAATKYGYTF. CDR3 DNA: TGTGCCAGCATGACAGGGGCGGCAACTAAATATGGCTACACCTTC.

The chain carries TRBV5-4 and TRBJ2-5, with 8 positions matching TRBD2. This CDR3 comprises 13 residues. Losses at the gene ends were 2 bases for V and 5 bases for J; bases not matched to a gene: 2. From germline, CDR1 is SGHNT and CDR2 YYREEE (reference sequence). The CDR3: CASSLAGVETQYF. For the CDR3, the DNA is TGTGCCAGCAGCTTAGCGGGAGTGGAGACCCAGTACTTC.

The chain joins TRBV28 to TRBJ2-3; D not certain. The CDR3 is 12 residues long. Germline assignment: CDR1 MDHEN and CDR2 SYDVKM. V lost 5 bases and J lost 4, with 7 bases in between. The CDR3 sequence is CASSLIPDTQYF. The DNA for the CDR3 is TGTGCCAGCAGTCTAATCCCAGATACGCAGTATTTT.

The chain links TRBV19 to TRBJ2-2; unclear D gene. The germline CDR1 and CDR2 sequences are LNHDA and SQIVND (reference sequence). The CDR3 is 13 residues long. V lost 5 bases and J lost 4, with 8 bases in between. The CDR3 region has the DNA TGTGCCAGTAGTTCGAAGAGCACCGGGGAGCTGTTTTTT. It is translated as CASSSKSTGELFF.

The chain uses TRBV13 and TRBJ2-1; 7 positions agree with TRBD1. Trimming removed 5 bases from V and 5 bases from J; junction bases left unmatched: 3. Germline-derived CDR1 and CDR2 are PRHDT and FYEKMQ (reference sequence). CDR3 size: 13 residues. The CDR3 reads CASSQTGNNEQFF. CDR3 bases: TGTGCCAGCAGCCAGACAGGGAACAATGAGCAGTTCTTC.

The chain carries TRBV6-5 and TRBJ1-3, with a possible D match to TRBD1 (6 bases). Germline loops: CDR1 MNHEY, CDR2 SVGAGI. V gave up 7 bases and J gave up 3 bases, with 16 bases separating them. The CDR3 covers 15 residues. CDR3 region: CASTLGGGFGNTIYF. Written as DNA, the CDR3 is TGTGCCAGCACCCTAGGGGGGGGCTTTGGAAACACCATATATTTT.

This clone was seen once. The V call is TRBV5-1, the J call TRBJ2-1; 9 positions match TRBD1. In germline, CDR1 is SGHRS, CDR2 YFSETQ. The CDR3 runs to 17 residues. V was pared by 4 bases and J by 0 bases, with 8 bases of the junction left unmatched. CDR3 sequence: CASSAGQGTSSYNEQFF. CDR3 in DNA: TGCGCCAGCAGCGCAGGACAGGGGACGAGCTCCTACAATGAGCAGTTCTTC. The full variable domain, completed using reference TRBV5-1 and TRBJ2-1, is KAGVTQTPRYLIKTRGQQVTLSCSPISGHRSVSWYQQTPGQGLQFLFEYFSETQRNKGNFPGRFSGRQFSNSRSEMNVSTLELGDSALYLCASSAGQGTSSYNEQFFGPGTRLTVL.

Comment on this clone: The sample carries other DNA sequences with the same CDR3. The chain links TRBV27 to TRBJ1-2; 9 positions agree with TRBD1. Unmatched junction bases numbered 17, after V lost 5 bases and J lost 4 bases. The CDR3 is made up of 18 amino acids. Germline assignment: CDR1 MNHEY and CDR2 SMNVEV (reference sequence). The CDR3 nucleotides read TGTGCCAGCAGTCCCTCTATTCGGACAGGGGTACCCCTCTATGGCTACACCTTC. Amino acid sequence: CASSPSIRTGVPLYGYTF.

The rearrangement uses TRBV5-1 and TRBJ2-6, with TRBD2 matching over 7 bases. The CDR3 consists of 19 residues. The ends lost 2 bases at V and 1 base at J; junction bases unmatched: 12. CDR1 and CDR2 from the germline V gene are SGHRS and YFSETQ. The CDR3 reads CASSFTAGLVLSGANVLTF. The CDR3 nucleotides are TGCGCCAGCAGCTTTACAGCGGGATTGGTTTTATCTGGGGCCAACGTCCTGACTTTC.